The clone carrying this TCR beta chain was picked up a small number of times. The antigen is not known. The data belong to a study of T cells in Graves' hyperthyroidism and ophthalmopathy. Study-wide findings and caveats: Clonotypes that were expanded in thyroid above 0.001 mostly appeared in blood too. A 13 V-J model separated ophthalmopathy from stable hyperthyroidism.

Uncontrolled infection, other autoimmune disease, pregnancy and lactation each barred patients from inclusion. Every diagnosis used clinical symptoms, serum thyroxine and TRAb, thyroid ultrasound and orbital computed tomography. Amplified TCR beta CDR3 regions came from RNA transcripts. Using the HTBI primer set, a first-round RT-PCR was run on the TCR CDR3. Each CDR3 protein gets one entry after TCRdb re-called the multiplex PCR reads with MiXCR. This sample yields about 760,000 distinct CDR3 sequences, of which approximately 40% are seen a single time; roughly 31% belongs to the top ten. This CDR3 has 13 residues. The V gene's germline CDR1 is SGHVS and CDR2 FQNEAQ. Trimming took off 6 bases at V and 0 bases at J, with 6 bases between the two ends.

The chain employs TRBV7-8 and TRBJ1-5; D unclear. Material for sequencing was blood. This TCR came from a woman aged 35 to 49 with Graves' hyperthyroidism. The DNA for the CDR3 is TGTGCCAGCAGAACTTATAGCAATCAGCCCCAGCATTTT. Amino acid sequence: CASRTYSNQPQHF. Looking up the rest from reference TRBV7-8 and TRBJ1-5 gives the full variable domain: GAGVSQSPRYKVAKRGQDVALRCDPISGHVSLFWYQQALGQGPEFLTYFQNEAQLDKSGLPSDRFFAERPEGSVSTLKIQRTQQEDSAVYLCASRTYSNQPQHFGDGTRLSIL.